This T cell receptor beta chain came from a study of T cell responses to AZD1222 COVID-19 vaccine. Study-wide background: The study pooled second doses at about 4 or about 12 weeks.

Whole-study results and caveats: Vaccine-related CD4 TCRs covered spike, predominating at 160-218 and 743-854. Epitopes outside B.1.351 and B.1.1.7 mutated regions reportedly drew nearly half of spike TCRs. An increase in Spike-specific TCR breadth and depth was observed after two AZD1222 doses.

Some clones are missing from TCRdb's copy, which holds only in-frame ones; the method was immunoSEQ multiplex PCR. The data show fewer than 150,000 clones, with approximately 86% seen just once and around 3.6% held by the top ten. This clone was observed a handful of times. Its antigen remains unknown. The germline V gene has CDR1 LGHNA and CDR2 YNFKEQ. The length of the CDR3 is 13 residues. The V and J ends lost 4 bases and 4 bases, in that order; junction bases with no gene match: 2. The rearrangement uses TRBV4-2 and TRBJ1-1; TRBD1 matches at 8 bases. Material: peripheral blood, obtained on day 0 of AZD1222 vaccination. The sequence was collected from an adult in good health. CDR3 sequence (DNA): TGTGCCAGCAGCCGCACAGGGGGCACTGAAGCTTTCTTT. Its translation is CASSRTGGTEAFF.